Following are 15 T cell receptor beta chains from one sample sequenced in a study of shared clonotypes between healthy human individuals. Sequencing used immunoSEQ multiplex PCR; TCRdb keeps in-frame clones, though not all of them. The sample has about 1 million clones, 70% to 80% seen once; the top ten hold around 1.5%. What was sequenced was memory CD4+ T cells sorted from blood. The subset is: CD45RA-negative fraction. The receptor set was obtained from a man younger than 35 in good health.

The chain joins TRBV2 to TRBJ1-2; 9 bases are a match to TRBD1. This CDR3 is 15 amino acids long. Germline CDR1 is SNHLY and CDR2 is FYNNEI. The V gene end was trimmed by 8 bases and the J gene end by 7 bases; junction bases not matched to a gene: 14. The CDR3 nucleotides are TGTGCCAGCGGAGAAGGGACAGGGTTGTATGGTGGCTACACCTTC. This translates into CASGEGTGLYGGYTF.

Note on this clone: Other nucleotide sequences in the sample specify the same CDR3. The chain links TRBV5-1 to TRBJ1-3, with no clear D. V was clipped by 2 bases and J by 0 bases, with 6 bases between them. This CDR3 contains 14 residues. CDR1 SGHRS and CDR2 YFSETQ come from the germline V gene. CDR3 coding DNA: TGCGCCAGCAGCTTAAGTCTCTCTGGAAACACCATATATTTT. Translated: CASSLSLSGNTIYF.

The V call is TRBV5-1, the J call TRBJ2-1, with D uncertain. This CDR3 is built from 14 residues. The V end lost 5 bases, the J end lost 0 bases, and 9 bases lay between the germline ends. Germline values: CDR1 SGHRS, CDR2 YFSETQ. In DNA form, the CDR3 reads TGCGCCAGCAGGAGTCAGACCTCCTACAATGAGCAGTTCTTC. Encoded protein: CASRSQTSYNEQFF.

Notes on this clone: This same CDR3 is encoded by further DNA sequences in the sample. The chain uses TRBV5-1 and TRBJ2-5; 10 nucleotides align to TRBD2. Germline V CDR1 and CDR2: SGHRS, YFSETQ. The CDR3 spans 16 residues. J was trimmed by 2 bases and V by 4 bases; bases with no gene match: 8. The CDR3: CASSRLAGEGQETQYF. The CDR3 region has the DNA TGCGCCAGCAGCCGGCTAGCGGGAGAAGGGCAAGAGACCCAGTACTTC.

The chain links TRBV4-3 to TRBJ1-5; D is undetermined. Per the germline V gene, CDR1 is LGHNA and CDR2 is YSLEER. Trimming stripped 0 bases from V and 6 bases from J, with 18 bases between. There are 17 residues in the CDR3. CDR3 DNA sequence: TGCGCCAGCAGCCAAGATCGGTGGAACAGTTGGACTCAGCCCCAGCATTTT. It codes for CASSQDRWNSWTQPQHF.

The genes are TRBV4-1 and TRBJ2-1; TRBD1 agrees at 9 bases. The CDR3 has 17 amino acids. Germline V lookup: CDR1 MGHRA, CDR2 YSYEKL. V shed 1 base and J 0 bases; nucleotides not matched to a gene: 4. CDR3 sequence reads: CASSQGDRGYSYNEQFF. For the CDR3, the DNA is TGCGCCAGCAGCCAAGGAGACAGGGGGTACTCCTACAATGAGCAGTTCTTC.

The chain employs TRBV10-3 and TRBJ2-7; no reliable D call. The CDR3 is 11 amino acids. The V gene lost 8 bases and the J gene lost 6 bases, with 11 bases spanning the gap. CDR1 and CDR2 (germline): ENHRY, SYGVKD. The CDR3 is CAIGDLSEQYF. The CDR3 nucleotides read TGTGCCATCGGGGATCTAAGCGAGCAGTACTTC.

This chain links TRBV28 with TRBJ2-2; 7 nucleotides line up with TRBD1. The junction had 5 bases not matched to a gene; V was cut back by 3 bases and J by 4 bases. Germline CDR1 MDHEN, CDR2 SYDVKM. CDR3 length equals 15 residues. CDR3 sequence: CASSFPTGRTGELFF. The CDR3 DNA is TGTGCCAGCAGTTTCCCGACAGGGCGCACCGGGGAGCTGTTTTTT. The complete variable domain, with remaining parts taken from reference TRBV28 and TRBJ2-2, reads DVKVTQSSRYLVKRTGEKVFLECVQDMDHENMFWYRQDPGLGLRLIYFSYDVKMKEKGDIPEGYSVSREKKERFSLILESASTNQTSMYLCASSFPTGRTGELFFGEGSRLTVL.

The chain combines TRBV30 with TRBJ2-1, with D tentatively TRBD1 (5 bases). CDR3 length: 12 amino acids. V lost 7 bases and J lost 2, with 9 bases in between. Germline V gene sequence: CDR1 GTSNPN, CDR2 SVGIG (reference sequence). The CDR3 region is CASRVPYNEQFF. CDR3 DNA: TGTGCCTCCAGGGTTCCCTACAATGAGCAGTTCTTC.

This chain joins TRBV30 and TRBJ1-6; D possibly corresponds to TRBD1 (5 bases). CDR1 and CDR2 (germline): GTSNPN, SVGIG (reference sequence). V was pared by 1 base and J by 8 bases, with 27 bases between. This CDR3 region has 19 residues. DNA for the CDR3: TGTGCCTGGAGTGGCCCCGGGACCATACTAAGGGAAGGTGATTCACCCCTCCACTTT. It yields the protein CAWSGPGTILREGDSPLHF.

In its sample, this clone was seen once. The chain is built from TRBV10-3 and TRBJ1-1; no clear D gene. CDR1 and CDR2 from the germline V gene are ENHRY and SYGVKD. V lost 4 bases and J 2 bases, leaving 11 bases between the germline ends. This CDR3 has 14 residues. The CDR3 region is CAISVGGSNTEAFF. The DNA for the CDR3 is TGTGCCATCAGTGTAGGTGGCAGTAACACTGAAGCTTTCTTT.

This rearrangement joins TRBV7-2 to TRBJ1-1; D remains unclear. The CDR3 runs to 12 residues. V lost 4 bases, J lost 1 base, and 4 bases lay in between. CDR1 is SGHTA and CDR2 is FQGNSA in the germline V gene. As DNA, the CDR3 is TGTGCCAGCAGCTACAGGAACACTGAAGCTTTCTTT. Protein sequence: CASSYRNTEAFF.

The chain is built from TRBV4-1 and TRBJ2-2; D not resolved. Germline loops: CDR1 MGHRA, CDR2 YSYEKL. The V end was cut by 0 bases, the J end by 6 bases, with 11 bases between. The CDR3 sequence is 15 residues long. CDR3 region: CASSQDYAPPGELFF. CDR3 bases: TGCGCCAGCAGCCAAGATTACGCGCCCCCCGGGGAGCTGTTTTTT.

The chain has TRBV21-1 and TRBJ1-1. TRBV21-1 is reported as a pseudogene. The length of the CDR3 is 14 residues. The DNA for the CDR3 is TGTGCCAGCAGCAGGTTATTAGTTCGCACTGAAGCTTTCTTT. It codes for CASSRLLVRTEAFF.

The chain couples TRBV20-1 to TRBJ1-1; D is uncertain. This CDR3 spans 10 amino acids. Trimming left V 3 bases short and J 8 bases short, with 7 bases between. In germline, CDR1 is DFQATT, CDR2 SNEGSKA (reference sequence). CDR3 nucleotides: TGCAGTGCTAGTGGTACAGAAGCTTTCTTT. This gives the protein CSASGTEAFF.